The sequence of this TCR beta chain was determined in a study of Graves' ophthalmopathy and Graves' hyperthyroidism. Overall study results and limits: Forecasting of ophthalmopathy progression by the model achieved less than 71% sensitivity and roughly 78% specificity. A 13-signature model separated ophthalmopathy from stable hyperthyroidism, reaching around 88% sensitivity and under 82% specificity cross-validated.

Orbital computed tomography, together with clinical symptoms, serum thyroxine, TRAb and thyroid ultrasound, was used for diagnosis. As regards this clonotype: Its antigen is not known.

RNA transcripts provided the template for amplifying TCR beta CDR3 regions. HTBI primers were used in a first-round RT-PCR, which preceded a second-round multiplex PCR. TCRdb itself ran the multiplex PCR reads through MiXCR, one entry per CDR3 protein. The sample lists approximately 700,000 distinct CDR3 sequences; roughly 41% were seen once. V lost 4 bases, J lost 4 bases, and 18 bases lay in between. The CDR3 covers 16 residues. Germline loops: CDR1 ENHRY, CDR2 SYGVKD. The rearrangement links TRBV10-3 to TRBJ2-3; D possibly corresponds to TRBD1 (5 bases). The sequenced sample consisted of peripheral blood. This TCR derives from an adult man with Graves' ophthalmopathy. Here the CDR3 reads CAISVEGAQRADTQYF. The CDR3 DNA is TGTGCCATCAGTGTCGAAGGGGCGCAGAGAGCAGATACGCAGTATTTT.